Detailed here is one T cell receptor (beta chain). These data originate in a study of T-cell reconstitution after alpha-beta-depleted transplantation in children. Trimming pared 3 bases from V and 3 bases from J, leaving 25 bases between. CDR1 MDHEN and CDR2 SYDVKM come from the germline V gene. CDR3 length: 19 residues. Unique molecular identifiers were incorporated when the TCRbeta library was constructed. TCRdb called the PCR reads again in MiXCR, with one record for every CDR3 protein. This sample carries 360,000 or so distinct CDR3 sequences, around 21% of them seen once, and the ten largest clones take approximately 3.9%.

The starting material was PBMCs from the stem cell graft donor, obtained from the stem cell graft. The TCR sequence derives from a human donor who donated a stem cell graft to a child with acute myeloid leukemia. The J gene is TRBJ2-3, the V gene TRBV28, with D uncertain. The CDR3 DNA is TGTGCCAGCAGTTTGCTAGGGCGATATGAGGCTCTGGTGACAGATACGCAGTATTTT. The encoded protein is CASSLLGRYEALVTDTQYF.